These T cell receptor beta chains were read from a single sample in a study of patients and donors after allogeneic stem cell transplantation. TCRdb independently ran MiXCR on the RT-PCR reads; one entry per CDR3 protein. The sample lists about 40,000 distinct CDR3 sequences, about 30% occurring once. Sequenced input: blood, either unsorted or a sorted T cell fraction (not recorded which). The source is a human donor who was either an allogeneic HSCT recipient or a stem cell or donor lymphocyte infusion donor (not recorded which). It is not recorded whose cells these are; they may come from a transplant donor. Both conserved end residues are part of each CDR3. D genes are given only for firm matches. For some rows the clone size is stated as once, few or many, or as a class when expanded; others skip it.

d_gene,j_gene,v_gene,abundance,CDR3aa,CDR3nt
.,TRBJ2-3,TRBV12-3/TRBV12-4,few,CASSLAGGTDTQYF,TGTGCCAGCAGTTTGGCGGGCGGAACAGATACGCAGTATTTT
.,TRBJ2-2,TRBV27,.,CASALVGGELFF,TGTGCCAGCGCACTTGTGGGTGGGGAGCTGTTTTTT
.,TRBJ1-5,TRBV6-5,few,CASSNLQGPQHF,TGTGCCAGCAGTAACCTTCAGGGGCCCCAGCATTTT
.,TRBJ1-5,TRBV6-2/TRBV6-3,.,CASKVWSNQPQHF,TGTGCCAGCAAAGTGTGGAGCAATCAGCCCCAGCATTTT
.,TRBJ2-2,TRBV20-1,.,CSARDRGRVTWELFF,TGCAGTGCTAGAGATCGCGGTAGAGTAACTTGGGAGCTGTTTTTT
.,TRBJ2-1,TRBV14,.,CASSRGNEQFF,TGTGCCAGCAGCCGCGGGAATGAGCAGTTCTTC
.,TRBJ2-1,TRBV5-4,few,CASSLKDNEQFF,TGTGCCAGCAGCTTGAAGGACAATGAGCAGTTCTTC
.,TRBJ1-2,TRBV29-1,many,CSEQTARYGYTF,TGCAGCGAGCAGACAGCGCGCTATGGCTACACCTTC
.,TRBJ2-1,TRBV5-1,few,CASSLVVSRNNEQFF,TGCGCCAGCAGCTTGGTGGTTTCGAGAAACAATGAGCAGTTCTTC
.,TRBJ1-1,TRBV5-5,once,CASSFARRGTEAFF,TGTGCCAGCAGCTTCGCTCGCAGGGGCACTGAAGCTTTCTTT
.,TRBJ1-1,TRBV18,many,CASSPGRNTEAFF,TGTGCCAGCTCACCTGGGCGGAACACTGAAGCTTTCTTT
TRBD1,TRBJ2-5,TRBV6-6,.,CASSRTGQETQYF,TGTGCCAGCAGTCGGACAGGGCAAGAGACCCAGTACTTC
TRBD2,TRBJ2-7,TRBV6-5,few,CASSYTRLAGREEQYF,TGTGCCAGCAGTTACACAAGACTAGCGGGAAGGGAGGAGCAGTACTTC
.,TRBJ1-3,TRBV5-1,.,CASSPSRSGNTIYF,TGCGCCAGCAGCCCCAGTCGATCTGGAAACACCATATATTTT
TRBD1,TRBJ2-3,TRBV10-3,.,CAIRRQGERDTQYF,TGTGCCATCAGAAGACAGGGGGAGAGAGATACGCAGTATTTT
.,TRBJ1-4,TRBV10-3,many,CAISESKGRGEKLFF,TGTGCCATCAGTGAGTCGAAGGGAAGGGGCGAAAAACTGTTTTTT
TRBD2,TRBJ2-7,TRBV4-3,once,CASSQGGLADSYEQYF,TGCGCCAGCAGCCAGGGGGGACTAGCGGACTCCTACGAGCAGTACTTC
.,TRBJ2-1,TRBV25-1,.,CASSPLISERRTWQFF,TGTGCCAGCAGCCCTCTTATTTCCGAGCGGCGTACGTGGCAGTTCTTC
.,TRBJ2-5,TRBV4-3,.,CASSQTSRGKRETQYF,TGCGCCAGCAGCCAAACATCCCGGGGAAAGAGAGAGACCCAGTACTTC
.,TRBJ2-7,TRBV6-5,.,CASSYGGLEQYF,TGTGCCAGCAGTTATGGGGGGCTCGAGCAGTACTTC
.,TRBJ2-1,TRBV2,.,CASSASTREQFF,TGTGCCAGCAGTGCCTCTACGAGGGAGCAGTTCTTC
.,TRBJ1-2,TRBV11-2,many,CASSSPRTNYVYGYTF,TGTGCCAGCAGCTCGCCCCGGACCAATTACGTCTATGGCTACACCTTC
TRBD2,TRBJ2-5,TRBV29-1,.,CSVLPYSGMKRETQYF,TGCAGCGTTCTTCCTTATAGCGGGATGAAACGAGAGACCCAGTACTTC
.,TRBJ1-5,TRBV27,.,CASSPFGGGQPQHF,TGTGCCAGCAGTCCCTTCGGGGGCGGACAGCCCCAGCATTTT
TRBD1,TRBJ2-7,TRBV6-5,once,CASSYSGTGITYEQYF,TGTGCCAGCAGTTACTCCGGGACAGGGATTACCTACGAGCAGTACTTC
.,TRBJ1-5,TRBV4-3,.,CASSQARGIQPQHF,TGCGCCAGCAGCCAGGCTAGGGGAATCCAGCCCCAGCATTTT
.,TRBJ1-5,TRBV27,once,CASSFTDHSNQPQHF,TGTGCCAGCAGTTTTACCGATCATAGCAATCAGCCCCAGCATTTT
.,TRBJ1-5,TRBV21-1,few,CASSSPAPGSGNQPQHF,TGTGCCAGCAGTTCCCCTGCTCCAGGGTCCGGCAATCAGCCCCAGCATTTT
TRBD2,TRBJ2-5,TRBV28,.,CASSLGGVLIQETQYF,TGTGCCAGCAGTTTGGGGGGGGTGTTAATCCAAGAGACCCAGTACTTC
TRBD2,TRBJ2-1,TRBV12-3/TRBV12-4,.,CATGSGRVSYNEQFF,TGTGCCACCGGAAGCGGGAGAGTCTCCTACAATGAGCAGTTCTTC
.,TRBJ2-1,TRBV7-3,.,CASSLSPVYNEQFF,TGTGCCAGCAGCCTGAGCCCGGTCTACAATGAGCAGTTCTTC
.,TRBJ1-2,TRBV5-1,many,CASRTDSNYGYTF,TGCGCCAGCAGGACAGACAGTAACTATGGCTACACCTTC
.,TRBJ2-4,TRBV11-2,.,CASSLIRGGMSKNIQYF,TGTGCCAGCAGCTTAATAAGGGGTGGAATGAGCAAAAACATTCAGTACTTC
.,TRBJ2-5,TRBV28,few,CASSLGQYQETQYF,TGTGCCAGCAGTTTGGGGCAGTACCAAGAGACCCAGTACTTC
.,TRBJ1-2,TRBV20-1,.,CSASMTGTYGYTF,TGCAGTGCTAGCATGACAGGCACCTATGGCTACACCTTC
.,TRBJ1-1,TRBV27,.,CASWEKGNTEAFF,TGTGCCAGCTGGGAGAAGGGGAACACTGAAGCTTTCTTT
.,TRBJ2-1,TRBV27,.,CASTPWPIYNEQFF,TGTGCCAGCACCCCTTGGCCTATCTACAATGAGCAGTTCTTC
.,TRBJ2-3,TRBV12-3/TRBV12-4,.,CASSLARALATDTQYF,TGTGCCAGCAGTTTAGCCCGGGCATTAGCCACAGATACGCAGTATTTT
TRBD1,TRBJ2-7,TRBV5-1,medium-sized,CASRTSGTGNYEQYF,TGCGCCAGCAGAACCTCCGGGACAGGGAACTACGAGCAGTACTTC
.,TRBJ1-4,TRBV28,.,CASSRGLVGEKLFF,TGTGCCAGCAGTCGAGGCCTCGTAGGTGAAAAACTGTTTTTT
TRBD1,TRBJ1-6,TRBV9,few,CASSVGQGYSPLHF,TGTGCCAGCAGCGTAGGACAGGGGTACTCACCCCTCCACTTT
.,TRBJ1-5,TRBV12-3/TRBV12-4,.,CASRQMGVQPQHF,TGTGCCAGCAGACAAATGGGGGTTCAGCCCCAGCATTTT
.,TRBJ1-2,TRBV12-3/TRBV12-4,few,CASSSAGRQFYGYTF,TGTGCCAGCAGTTCGGCGGGACGGCAATTCTATGGCTACACCTTC
.,TRBJ1-5,TRBV6-5,many,CASRSYSNQPQHF,TGTGCCAGCCGGAGTTATAGCAATCAGCCCCAGCATTTT
.,TRBJ2-3,TRBV6-1,.,CASSLQVRRTDTQYF,TGTGCCAGCAGCCTCCAGGTTCGGCGCACAGATACGCAGTATTTT
.,TRBJ1-2,TRBV4-3,many,CASSQDLQVFYGYTF,TGCGCCAGCAGCCAAGATCTACAGGTTTTCTATGGCTACACCTTC
.,TRBJ2-2,TRBV12-3/TRBV12-4,few,CASSLFRLNTGELFF,TGTGCCAGCAGCCTTTTTCGGCTCAACACCGGGGAGCTGTTTTTT